This T cell receptor beta chain came from a study of cytomegalovirus exposure and HLA in healthy donors. TCRdb's copy holds only in-frame clones and misses some; the assay was immunoSEQ multiplex PCR. The repertoire holds about 160,000 clones, with about 96% as singletons. Overall study findings and caveats: Despite most TCR sequences being rare, some public TCRs occurred in many donors.

Points on this clone: Its antigen is unidentified.

Trimming left V 1 base short and J 9 bases short, with 13 bases between. The V gene's germline CDR1 is SNHLY and CDR2 FYNNEI. The CDR3 has 15 residues. Sequencing was carried out using PBMCs. The rearrangement uses TRBV2 and TRBJ1-6; D is possibly TRBD1 (5 bases). The TCR comes from a woman aged 18 to 35 in good health and CMV-seronegative. CDR3 DNA sequence: TGTGCCAGCAGTGAAGTGGGGCCGGAACTTTCACCCCTCCACTTT. Translated: CASSEVGPELSPLHF.